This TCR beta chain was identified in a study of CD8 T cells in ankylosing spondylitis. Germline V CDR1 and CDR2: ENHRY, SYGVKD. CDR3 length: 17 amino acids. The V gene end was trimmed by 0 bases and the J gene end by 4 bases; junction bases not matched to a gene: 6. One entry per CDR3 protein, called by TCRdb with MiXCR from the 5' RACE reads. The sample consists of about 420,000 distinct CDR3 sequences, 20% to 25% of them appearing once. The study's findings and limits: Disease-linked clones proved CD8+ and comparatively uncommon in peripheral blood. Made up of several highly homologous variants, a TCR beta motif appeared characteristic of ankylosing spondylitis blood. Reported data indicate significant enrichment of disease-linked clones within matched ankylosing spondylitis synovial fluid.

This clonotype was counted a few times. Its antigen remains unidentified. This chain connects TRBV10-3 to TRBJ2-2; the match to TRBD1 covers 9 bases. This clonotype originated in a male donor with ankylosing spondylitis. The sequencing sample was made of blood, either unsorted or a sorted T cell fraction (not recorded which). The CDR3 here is CAISESTDRGSTGELFF. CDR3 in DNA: TGTGCCATCAGTGAGTCGACGGACAGGGGTTCCACCGGGGAGCTGTTTTTT.